These 9 T cell receptor beta chains originate from one sample sequenced in a study of cytomegalovirus exposure and HLA in healthy donors. Libraries were prepared by immunoSEQ multiplex PCR; TCRdb keeps only in-frame clonotypes and omits some of them. The table includes 110,000 to 150,000 clones, approximately 90% detected once. Sequenced material: PBMCs. All receptors derive from a man younger than 30 in good health and CMV-seronegative.

The V call is TRBV6-6, the J call TRBJ2-7; tentatively, D is TRBD1 (5 bases). Trimming left V 2 bases short and J 1 base short, with 6 bases between. Germline CDR1 is MNHNY and CDR2 is SVGAGI (reference sequence). The CDR3 covers 13 residues. The CDR3 nucleotides are TGTGCCAGCAGTTACGGACAATCCTACGAGCAGTACGTC. Protein: CASSYGQSYEQYV.

The chain joins TRBV9 to TRBJ1-4; no definite D call. There are 17 residues in the CDR3. CDR1 SGDLS and CDR2 YYNGEE come from the germline V gene. V lost 3 bases and J 3 bases, leaving 18 bases between the germline ends. The CDR3 coding sequence is TGTGCCAGCAGCGCCGATTTACCGGGGATTTCTAATGAAAAACTGTTTTTT. The encoded protein is CASSADLPGISNEKLFF.

This clone came up once. This chain uses TRBV11-2 with TRBJ1-2, with 8 bases aligning to TRBD1. There are 16 residues in the CDR3. The junction had 14 bases not matched to a gene; V was cut back by 1 base and J by 10 bases. Germline V lookup: CDR1 SGHAT, CDR2 FQNNGV. The CDR3 region is CASSLVGDRFTSDYTF. CDR3 nucleotides: TGTGCCAGCAGCTTAGTGGGGGACAGGTTCACGTCGGACTACACCTTC.

This CDR3 reads CASSPPDRATTYNEQFF. In nucleotides, the CDR3 is TGTGCCAGCAGCCCCCCAGACAGGGCGACAACCTACAATGAGCAGTTCTTC. The chain carries TRBV7-9 and TRBJ2-1, with 7 positions matching TRBD1. The germline V gene has CDR1 SEHNR and CDR2 FQNEAQ (reference sequence). The CDR3 length is 17 residues. V trimming: 5 bases; J trimming: 2 bases; junction bases outside the gene matches: 12.

This clone appeared a single time. The CDR3 loop reads CASSVVLAGELFF. CDR3 in DNA: TGTGCCAGCAGCGTAGTCCTAGCCGGGGAGCTGTTTTTT. The genes are TRBV9 and TRBJ2-2; D remains unclear. This CDR3 comprises 13 residues. The V and J ends lost 0 bases and 6 bases respectively, with 6 bases between them. CDR1 and CDR2 (germline): SGDLS, YYNGEE.

The chain has TRBV6-1 and TRBJ2-1; TRBD2 agrees at 13 bases. Per the germline V gene, CDR1 is MNHNS and CDR2 is SASEGT. J lost 5 bases, V lost 4 bases, and 2 bases had no gene match. The CDR3 runs 15 residues. CDR3 coding DNA: TGTGCCAGCAGTGCTGGGACTAGCGGGGACAATGAGCAGTTCTTC. It encodes CASSAGTSGDNEQFF.

J is TRBJ1-3 and V is TRBV30, with 8 nucleotides matching TRBD1. This CDR3 has 14 amino acids. J gave up 11 bases and V 0 bases, and 9 bases lay outside the gene matches. CDR1 GTSNPN and CDR2 SVGIG come from the germline V gene (reference sequence). The CDR3 DNA follows: TGTGCCTGGAGTGTTTTGACAGGGGCGAGGGCCATATATTTT. Translating it yields CAWSVLTGARAIYF.

This rearrangement joins TRBV7-2 to TRBJ2-3; unclear D gene. The ends were cut back, 8 bases at V and 1 base at J, with 4 bases in the middle. The CDR3 extends over 11 amino acids. Germline CDR1 SGHTA, CDR2 FQGNSA. The CDR3 protein is CASGRTDTQYF. CDR3 sequence (DNA): TGTGCCAGCGGGCGCACAGATACGCAGTATTTT.

The table lists this clone with a few counts. V is TRBV7-9 and J is TRBJ2-7, with TRBD1 matching over 10 bases. CDR1 and CDR2 from the germline V gene are SEHNR and FQNEAQ (reference sequence). The V gene end was trimmed by 2 bases and the J gene end by 3 bases; junction bases not matched to a gene: 1. The CDR3 runs to 14 residues. The CDR3 region has the DNA TGTGCCAGCAGCTTATGGGACAGGGGCTACGAGCAGTACTTC. Protein sequence: CASSLWDRGYEQYF. The full variable domain, its missing parts supplied by reference TRBV7-9 and TRBJ2-7, is DTGVSQNPRHKITKRGQNVTFRCDPISEHNRLYWYRQTLGQGPEFLTYFQNEAQLEKSRLLSDRFSAERPKGSFSTLEIQRTEQGDSAMYLCASSLWDRGYEQYFGPGTRLTVT.